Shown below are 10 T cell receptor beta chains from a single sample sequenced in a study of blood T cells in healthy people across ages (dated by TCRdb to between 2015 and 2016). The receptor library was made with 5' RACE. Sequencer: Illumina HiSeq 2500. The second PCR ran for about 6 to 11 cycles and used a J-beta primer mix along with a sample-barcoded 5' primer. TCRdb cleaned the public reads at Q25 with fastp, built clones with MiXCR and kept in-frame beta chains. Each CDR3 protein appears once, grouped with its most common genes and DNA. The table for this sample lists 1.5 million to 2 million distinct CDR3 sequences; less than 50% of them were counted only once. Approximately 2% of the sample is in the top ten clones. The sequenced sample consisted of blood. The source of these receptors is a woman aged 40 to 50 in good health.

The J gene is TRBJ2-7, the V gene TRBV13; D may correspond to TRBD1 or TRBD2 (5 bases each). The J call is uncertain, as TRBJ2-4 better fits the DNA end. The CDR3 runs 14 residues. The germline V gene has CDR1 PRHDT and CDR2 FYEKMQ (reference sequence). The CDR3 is CASSLRAGTNIQYF. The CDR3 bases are TGTGCCAGCAGCTTGAGGGCAGGGACAAACATTCAGTACTTC.

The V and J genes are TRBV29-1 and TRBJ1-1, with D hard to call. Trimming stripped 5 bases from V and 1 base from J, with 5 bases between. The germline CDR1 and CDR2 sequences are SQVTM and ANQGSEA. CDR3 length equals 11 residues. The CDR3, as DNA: TGCAGCGTTATCAGGAACACTGAAGCTTTCTTT. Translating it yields CSVIRNTEAFF.

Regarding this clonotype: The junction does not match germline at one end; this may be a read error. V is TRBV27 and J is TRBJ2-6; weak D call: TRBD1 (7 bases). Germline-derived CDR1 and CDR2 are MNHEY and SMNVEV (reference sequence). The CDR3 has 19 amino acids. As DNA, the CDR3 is TGTGCCTGCAGTTTTTGGGGGGTACAGGGGCTTTCTGGGGCCAACGTCCTGACTTTC. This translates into CACSFWGVQGLSGANVLTF.

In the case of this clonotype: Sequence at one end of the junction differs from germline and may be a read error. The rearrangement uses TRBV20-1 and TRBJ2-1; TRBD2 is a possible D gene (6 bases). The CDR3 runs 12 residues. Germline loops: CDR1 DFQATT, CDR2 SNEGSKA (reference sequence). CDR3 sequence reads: CSTSRGYNEQFF. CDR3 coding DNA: TGCAGTACTAGTCGGGGGTACAATGAGCAGTTCTTC.

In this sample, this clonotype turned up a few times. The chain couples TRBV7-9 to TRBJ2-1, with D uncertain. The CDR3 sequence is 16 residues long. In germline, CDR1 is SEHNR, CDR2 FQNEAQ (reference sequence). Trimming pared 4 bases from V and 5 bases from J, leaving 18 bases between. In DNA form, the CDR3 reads TGTGCCAGCAGCTACCGCTGGACCCTAGAGGACAATGAGCAGTTCTTC. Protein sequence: CASSYRWTLEDNEQFF.

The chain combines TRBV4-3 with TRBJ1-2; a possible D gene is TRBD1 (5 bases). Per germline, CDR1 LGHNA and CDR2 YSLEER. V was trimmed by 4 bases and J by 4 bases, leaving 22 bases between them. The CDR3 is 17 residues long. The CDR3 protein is CASSPSDQGPVGYGYTF. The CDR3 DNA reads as TGCGCCAGCAGCCCCTCGGACCAGGGCCCGGTAGGCTATGGCTACACCTTC.

CDR3 DNA sequence: TGTGCCAGCAGCTTAGCGTTGGGGGGGCTGGGACAGCCCCAGCATTTT. Translation: CASSLALGGLGQPQHF. The V gene is TRBV7-9, the J gene TRBJ1-5, with TRBD1 as a possible D gene (6 bases). V gave up 0 bases and J gave up 7 bases, with 16 bases separating them. The CDR3 is 16 residues long. From germline, CDR1 is SEHNR and CDR2 FQNEAQ (reference sequence).

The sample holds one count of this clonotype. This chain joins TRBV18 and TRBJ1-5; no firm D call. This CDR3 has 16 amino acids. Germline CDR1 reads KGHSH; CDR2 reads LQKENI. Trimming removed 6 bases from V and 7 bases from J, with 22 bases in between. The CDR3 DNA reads TGTGCCAGCTCGCCTGCCCAGGTCACGGTCGGGCAGCCCCAGCATTTT. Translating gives CASSPAQVTVGQPQHF.

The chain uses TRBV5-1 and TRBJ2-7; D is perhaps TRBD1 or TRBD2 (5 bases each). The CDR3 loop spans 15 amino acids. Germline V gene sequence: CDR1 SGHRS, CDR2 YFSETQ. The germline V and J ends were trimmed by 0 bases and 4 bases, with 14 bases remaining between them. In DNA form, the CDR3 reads TGCGCCAGCAGCTTGGTAGGCGGCAGGGAGTACGAGCAGTACTTC. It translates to CASSLVGGREYEQYF.

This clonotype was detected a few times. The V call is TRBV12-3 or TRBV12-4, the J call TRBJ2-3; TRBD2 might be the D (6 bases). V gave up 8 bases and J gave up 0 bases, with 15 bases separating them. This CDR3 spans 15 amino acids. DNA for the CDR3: TGTGCCAGCGGGGGGACCGGTTTTAGCACAGATACGCAGTATTTT. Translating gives CASGGTGFSTDTQYF.